One TCR beta chain is described in this entry. Its antigen is undetermined. How the authors handled the data: CDR3 was compared across clinicopathological groups, and the resulting differences were used to build a distant-metastasis classifier for papillary thyroid cancer. MiXCR reprocessed the PCR reads for TCRdb. Clone size and V and J calls follow TCRdb, not the original study. The sample consists of tens of thousands of clones, more than 25% of them appearing once. Germline loops: CDR1 SNHLY, CDR2 FYNNEI. This CDR3 comprises 13 residues. V was clipped by 4 bases and J by 5 bases, with 12 bases between them. Each patient went into thyroid surgery without having received any treatment. The data originate from a study of metastatic and nonmetastatic thyroid tumors. About the research overall: Patients with malignant and benign thyroid disease provided blood and tumor or nodule tissue, whose repertoires were compared. The study's findings and limits: The reported finding was significantly higher TCR beta diversity in malignant thyroid tumors relative to benign nodules, in blood and tumor.

The specimen was blood. This TCR was sampled from a female donor with papillary thyroid cancer or a benign thyroid nodule (not recorded which). Some clones in this sample may be carry-over from other donors' samples. The chain has TRBV2 and TRBJ2-7; no reliable D call. CDR3 amino acids: CASSAMRRDEQYF. CDR3 bases: TGTGCCAGCAGTGCCATGCGAAGGGACGAGCAGTACTTC.